The 10 T cell receptor beta chains below were found in one sample sequenced in a study of cytomegalovirus exposure and HLA in healthy donors. PCR used 60 Vbeta primers and 13 Jbeta primers. Sequencing was performed with immunoSEQ multiplex PCR; in TCRdb, only in-frame clones are kept and a portion is missing. This sample carries about 73,000 clones, 67% of them seen once, and the ten largest clones take 6.5% to 7.5%. Material: PBMCs. These receptors were taken from a woman aged 45-59 years in good health and CMV-seropositive.

The CDR3 region is CSAWGQRTYNEQFF. CDR3 DNA sequence: TGCTCCGCCTGGGGCCAACGGACCTACAATGAGCAGTTCTTC. The rearrangement uses TRBV29-1 and TRBJ2-1, with D perhaps matching TRBD1 (5 bases). CDR1 is SQVTM, CDR2 ANQGSEA, per germline. The CDR3 sequence is 14 residues long.

The table lists this clone with a count of one. The V call is TRBV4-1, the J call TRBJ1-2; D possibly corresponds to TRBD1 (5 bases). Trimming pared 0 bases from V and 4 bases from J, leaving 9 bases between. Germline V gene sequence: CDR1 MGHRA, CDR2 YSYEKL. The CDR3 length is 14 residues. Written as DNA, the CDR3 is TGCGCCAGCAGCCAAGACCAGGGCTTCTATGGCTACACCTTC. Translation: CASSQDQGFYGYTF.

Here the CDR3 reads CASSWATYNEQFF. In DNA, the CDR3 is TGTGCCAGCAGTTGGGCAACTTACAATGAGCAGTTCTTC. The rearrangement links TRBV2 to TRBJ2-1; D is ambiguous. This CDR3 region has 13 residues. Trimming removed 5 bases from V and 4 bases from J, with 9 bases in between. Germline-derived CDR1 and CDR2 are SNHLY and FYNNEI.

This rearrangement joins TRBV11-2 to TRBJ2-1, with 8 positions matching TRBD2. Germline V gene sequence: CDR1 SGHAT, CDR2 FQNNGV. Losses at the gene ends were 5 bases for V and 1 base for J; bases not matched to a gene: 16. The CDR3 spans 19 residues. The chain's CDR3 is CASSKPTSGGILSYNEQFF. The CDR3 DNA follows: TGTGCCAGCAGCAAACCGACGAGCGGGGGTATTTTGTCCTACAATGAGCAGTTCTTC.

This sequence joins TRBV28 and TRBJ2-5, with 9 bases lining up with TRBD2. Germline V gives CDR1 MDHEN, CDR2 SYDVKM. Trimming cost V 6 bases and J 4 bases; bases outside gene matches: 9. This CDR3 is 15 amino acids long. CDR3 region: CASSPGLATRETQYF. Here the CDR3 DNA reads TGTGCCAGCAGCCCAGGACTAGCGACGCGAGAGACCCAGTACTTC.

The V and J genes are TRBV19 and TRBJ1-5; 8 nucleotides align to TRBD1. V was clipped by 11 bases and J by 6 bases; unmatched bases: 12. CDR1 is LNHDA, CDR2 SQIVND, per germline (reference sequence). The CDR3 sequence is 14 residues long. CDR3 sequence (DNA): TGTGCCGCCGGGACAGGTGAAGCGAGTCAGCCCCAGCATTTT. Translation: CAAGTGEASQPQHF.

The chain employs TRBV6-4 and TRBJ1-1, with D unclear. Trimming shortened V by 5 bases and J by 1 base, and 8 bases separated the two germline ends. Germline values: CDR1 MRHNA, CDR2 SNTAGT. This CDR3 is built from 13 residues. CDR3 DNA sequence: TGTGCCAGCAGTTTTACGGGGAACACTGAAGCTTTCTTT. Translated: CASSFTGNTEAFF.

Concerning this clone: A read error may produce the germline difference seen at one junction end. V usage is TRBV15 and J usage is TRBJ1-1, with D perhaps TRBD1 (6 bases). This CDR3 spans 11 amino acids. Germline V gene sequence: CDR1 LNHNV, CDR2 YYDKDF (reference sequence). DNA for the CDR3: TGCCAAAGGGGGATGAACACTGAAGCTTTCTTT. Its translation: CQRGMNTEAFF.

Only a few counts were recorded for this clone. The chain has TRBV5-8 and TRBJ1-6; 8 bases are a match to TRBD1. From germline, CDR1 is SGHTS and CDR2 YDEGEE. Trimming took 0 bases from V and 7 from J; bases not matched to a gene: 6. The CDR3 spans 16 residues. As DNA, the CDR3 is TGTGCCAGCAGCTTGGTTCCAGGGGGCACGAATTCACCCCTCCACTTT. It yields the protein CASSLVPGGTNSPLHF.

V usage is TRBV4-1 and J usage is TRBJ2-2; possibly TRBD2 for D (6 bases). From germline, CDR1 is MGHRA and CDR2 YSYEKL. The CDR3 has 14 amino acids. The V gene lost 4 bases and the J gene lost 6 bases, with 12 bases spanning the gap. The CDR3 nucleotides read TGCGCCAGCAGCCCCATGAGGGAGGCCGGGGAGCTGTTTTTT. Amino acids: CASSPMREAGELFF.